What follows describes a single T cell receptor beta chain. Its antigen remains unknown. Trimming removed 5 bases at V and 6 bases at J, with 16 bases between. The CDR3 is made up of 14 amino acids. The germline gives CDR1 SQVTM, CDR2 ANQGSEA. This sample was included in a study of blood T cells in healthy people across ages. Findings of the study overall: Compared with aged donors, long-lived donors showed fewer expanded clones, suggesting selection. Researchers report that TCR beta diversity correlated strongly with naive T cell percentage. Measured against age, TCR beta diversity per million T cells decreased in a roughly linear manner.

Ranging in age from roughly 6 to 100, the donors were healthy Caucasian individuals from Russia. Primers used in a second PCR of roughly 7 to 12 cycles were a sample-barcoded 5' primer and a J-beta primer mix. MiXCR was run by TCRdb on the 5' RACE reads, yielding one entry per CDR3 protein. Of roughly 2 million distinct CDR3 sequences in the sample, around 48% were seen once. This TCR came from a woman aged 40 to 55 in good health. Sequencing was carried out using blood. The chain couples TRBV29-1 to TRBJ1-4; weak D call: TRBD1 (6 bases). Here the CDR3 DNA reads TGCAGCGTTTCCCGGACAGCCTCGGATGAAAAACTGTTTTTT. It encodes CSVSRTASDEKLFF.